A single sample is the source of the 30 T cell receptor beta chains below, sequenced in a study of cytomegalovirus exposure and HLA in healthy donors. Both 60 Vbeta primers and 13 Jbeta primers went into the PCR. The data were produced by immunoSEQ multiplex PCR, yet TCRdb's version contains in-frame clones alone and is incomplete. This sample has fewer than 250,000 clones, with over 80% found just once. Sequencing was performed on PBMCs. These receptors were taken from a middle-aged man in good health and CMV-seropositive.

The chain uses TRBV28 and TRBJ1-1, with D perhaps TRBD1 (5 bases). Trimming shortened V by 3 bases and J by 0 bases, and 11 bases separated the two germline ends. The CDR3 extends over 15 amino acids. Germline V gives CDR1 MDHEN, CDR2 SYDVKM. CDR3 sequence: CASSFGRALNTEAFF. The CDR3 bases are TGTGCCAGCAGTTTCGGCAGGGCCCTGAACACTGAAGCTTTCTTT.

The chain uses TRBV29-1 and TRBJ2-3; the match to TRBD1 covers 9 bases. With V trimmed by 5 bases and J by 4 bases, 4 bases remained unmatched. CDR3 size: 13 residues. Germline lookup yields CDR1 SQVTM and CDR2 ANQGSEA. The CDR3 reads CSVLGTGPDTQYF. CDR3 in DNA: TGCAGCGTTCTCGGGACAGGGCCAGATACGCAGTATTTT.

The CDR3 loop reads CASSSTHTGGPEAFF. For the CDR3, the DNA is TGTGCCAGTAGTTCAACCCATACAGGGGGCCCTGAAGCTTTCTTT. The chain joins TRBV19 to TRBJ1-1; 9 bases align to TRBD1. The CDR3 spans 15 residues. Trimming at V came to 5 bases and at J to 6 bases, leaving 10 bases not matched to a gene. CDR1 is LNHDA, CDR2 SQIVND, per germline (reference sequence). The whole variable domain, filled in from reference TRBV19 and TRBJ1-1, reads DGGITQSPKYLFRKEGQNVTLSCEQNLNHDAMYWYRQDPGQGLRLIYYSQIVNDFQKGDIAEGYSVSREKKESFPLTVTSAQKNPTAFYLCASSSTHTGGPEAFFGQGTRLTVV.

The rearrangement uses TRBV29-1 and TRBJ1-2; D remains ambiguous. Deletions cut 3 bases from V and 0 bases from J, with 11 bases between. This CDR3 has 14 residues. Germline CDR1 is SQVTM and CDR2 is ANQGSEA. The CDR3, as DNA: TGCAGCGTTGATATGAGGCAGACTAACTATGGCTACACCTTC. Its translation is CSVDMRQTNYGYTF. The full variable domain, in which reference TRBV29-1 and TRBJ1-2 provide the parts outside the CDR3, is SAVISQKPSRDICQRGTSLTIQCQVDSQVTMMFWYRQQPGQSLTLIATANQGSEATYESGFVIDKFPISRPNLTFSTLTVSNMSPEDSSIYLCSVDMRQTNYGYTFGSGTRLTVV.

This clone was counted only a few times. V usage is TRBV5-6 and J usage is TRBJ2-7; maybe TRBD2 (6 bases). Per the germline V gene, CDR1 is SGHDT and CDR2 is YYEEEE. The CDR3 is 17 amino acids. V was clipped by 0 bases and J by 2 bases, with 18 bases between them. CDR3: CASSLGLGGSRPYEQYV. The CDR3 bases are TGTGCCAGCAGCTTGGGTCTCGGGGGTAGCAGGCCCTACGAGCAGTACGTC.

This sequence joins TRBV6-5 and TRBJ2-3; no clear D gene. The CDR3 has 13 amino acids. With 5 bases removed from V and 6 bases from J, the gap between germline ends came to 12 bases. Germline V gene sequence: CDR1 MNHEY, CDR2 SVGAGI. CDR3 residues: CASSEQIEDTQYF. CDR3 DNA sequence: TGTGCCAGCAGTGAACAGATTGAGGATACGCAGTATTTT.

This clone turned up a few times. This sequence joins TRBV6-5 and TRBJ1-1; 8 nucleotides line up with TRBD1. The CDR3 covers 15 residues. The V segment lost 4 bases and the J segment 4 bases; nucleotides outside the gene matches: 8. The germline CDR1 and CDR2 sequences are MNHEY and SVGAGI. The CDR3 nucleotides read TGTGCCAGCAGTTCTGACCAGGGGGCGGGCACTGAAGCTTTCTTT. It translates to CASSSDQGAGTEAFF.

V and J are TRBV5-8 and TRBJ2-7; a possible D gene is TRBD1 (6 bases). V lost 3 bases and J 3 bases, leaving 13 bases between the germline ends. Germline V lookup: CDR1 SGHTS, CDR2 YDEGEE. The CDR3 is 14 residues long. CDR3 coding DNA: TGTGCCAGCAGCTCCAGGGGTTCCAACTACGAGCAGTACGTC. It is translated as CASSSRGSNYEQYV.

The CDR3 bases are TGCGCCAGCAGCTCGCGACCAGGTCAGATCTACGAGCAGTACTTC. Translated: CASSSRPGQIYEQYF. The chain is built from TRBV5-1 and TRBJ2-7; D unclear. The germline V and J ends were trimmed by 3 bases and 3 bases, with 16 bases remaining between them. CDR1 is SGHRS and CDR2 is YFSETQ in the germline V gene. The CDR3 covers 15 residues.

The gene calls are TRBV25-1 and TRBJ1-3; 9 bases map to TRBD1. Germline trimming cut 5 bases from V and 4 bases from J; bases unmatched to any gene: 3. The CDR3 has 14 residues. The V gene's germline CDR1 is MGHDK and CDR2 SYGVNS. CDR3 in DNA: TGTGCCAGCAGTCTGACAGGGGGAGGAAACACCATATATTTT. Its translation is CASSLTGGGNTIYF.

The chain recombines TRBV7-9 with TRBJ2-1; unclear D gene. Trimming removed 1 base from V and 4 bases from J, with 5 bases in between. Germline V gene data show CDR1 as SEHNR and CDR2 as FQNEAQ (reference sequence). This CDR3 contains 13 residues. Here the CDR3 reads CASSLGLYNEQFF. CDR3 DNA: TGTGCCAGCAGCTTAGGACTGTACAATGAGCAGTTCTTC. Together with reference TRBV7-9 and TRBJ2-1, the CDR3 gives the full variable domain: DTGVSQNPRHKITKRGQNVTFRCDPISEHNRLYWYRQTLGQGPEFLTYFQNEAQLEKSRLLSDRFSAERPKGSFSTLEIQRTEQGDSAMYLCASSLGLYNEQFFGPGTRLTVL.

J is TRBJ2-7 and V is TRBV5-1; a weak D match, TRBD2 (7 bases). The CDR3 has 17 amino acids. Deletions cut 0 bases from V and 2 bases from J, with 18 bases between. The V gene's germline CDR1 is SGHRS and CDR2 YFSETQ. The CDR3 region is CASSLGPEGGGTYEQYV. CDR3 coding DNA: TGCGCCAGCAGCTTGGGCCCCGAGGGGGGGGGAACCTACGAGCAGTACGTC.

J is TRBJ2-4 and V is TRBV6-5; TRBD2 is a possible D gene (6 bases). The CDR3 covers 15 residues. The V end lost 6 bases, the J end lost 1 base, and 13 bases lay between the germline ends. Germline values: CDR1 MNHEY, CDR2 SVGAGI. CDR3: CASRRLANAKNIQYF. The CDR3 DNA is TGTGCCAGCAGGCGGCTAGCGAATGCCAAAAACATTCAGTACTTC.

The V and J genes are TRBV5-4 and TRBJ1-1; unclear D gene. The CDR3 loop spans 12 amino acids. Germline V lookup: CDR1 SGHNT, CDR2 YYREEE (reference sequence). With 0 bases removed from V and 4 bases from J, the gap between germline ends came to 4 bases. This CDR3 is CASSLGATEAFF. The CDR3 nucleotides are TGTGCCAGCAGCTTGGGAGCCACTGAAGCTTTCTTT.

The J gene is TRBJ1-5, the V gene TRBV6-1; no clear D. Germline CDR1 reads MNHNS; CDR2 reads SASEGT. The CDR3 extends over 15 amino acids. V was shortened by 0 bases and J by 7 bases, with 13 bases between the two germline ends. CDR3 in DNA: TGTGCCAGCAGTGAAGCGGTCAGGTCAGTACAGCCCCAGCATTTT. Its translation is CASSEAVRSVQPQHF.

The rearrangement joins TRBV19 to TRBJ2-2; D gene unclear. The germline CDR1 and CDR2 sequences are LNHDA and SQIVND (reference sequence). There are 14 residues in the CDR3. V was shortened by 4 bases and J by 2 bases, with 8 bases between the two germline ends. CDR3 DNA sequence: TGTGCCAGTAGTAACGCACTAAACACCGGGGAGCTGTTTTTT. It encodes CASSNALNTGELFF.

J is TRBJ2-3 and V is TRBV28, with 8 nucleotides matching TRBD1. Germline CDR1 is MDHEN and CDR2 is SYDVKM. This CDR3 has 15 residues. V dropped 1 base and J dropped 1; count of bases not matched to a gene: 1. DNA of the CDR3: TGTGCCAGCAGTTTATCACAGGGGGGCACAGATACGCAGTATTTT. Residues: CASSLSQGGTDTQYF.

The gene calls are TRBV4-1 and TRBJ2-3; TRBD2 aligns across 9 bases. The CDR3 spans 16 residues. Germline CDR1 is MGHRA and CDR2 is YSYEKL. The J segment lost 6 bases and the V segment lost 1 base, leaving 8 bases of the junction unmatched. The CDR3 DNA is TGCGCCAGCAGCCAAGGTAGCGGGAGAGAGGCTGATACGCAGTATTTT. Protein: CASSQGSGREADTQYF.

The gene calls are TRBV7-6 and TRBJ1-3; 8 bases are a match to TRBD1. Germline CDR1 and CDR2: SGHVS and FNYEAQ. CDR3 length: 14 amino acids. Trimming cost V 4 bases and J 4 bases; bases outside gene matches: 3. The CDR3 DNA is TGTGCCAGCAGCTCCCGGACAGGGGGAAACACCATATATTTT. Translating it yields CASSSRTGGNTIYF.

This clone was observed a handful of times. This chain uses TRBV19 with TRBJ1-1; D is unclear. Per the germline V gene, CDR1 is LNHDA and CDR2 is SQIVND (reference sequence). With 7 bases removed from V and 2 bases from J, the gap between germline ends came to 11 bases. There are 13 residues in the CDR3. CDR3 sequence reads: CASTELTNTEAFF. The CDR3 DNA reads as TGTGCCAGTACTGAACTGACTAACACTGAAGCTTTCTTT.

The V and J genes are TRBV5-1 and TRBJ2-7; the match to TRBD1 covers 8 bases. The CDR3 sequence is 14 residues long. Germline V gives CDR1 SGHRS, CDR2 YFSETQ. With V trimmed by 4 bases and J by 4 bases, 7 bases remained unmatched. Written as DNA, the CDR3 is TGCGCCAGCAGCCGAGACAGGGGAGGATACGAGCAGTACTTC. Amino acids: CASSRDRGGYEQYF.

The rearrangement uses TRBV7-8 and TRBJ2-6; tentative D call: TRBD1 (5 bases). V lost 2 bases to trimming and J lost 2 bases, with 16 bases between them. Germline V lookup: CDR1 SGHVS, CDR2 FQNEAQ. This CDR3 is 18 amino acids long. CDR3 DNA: TGTGCCAGCAGCTTAACCACAGGAAGATCGACTGGGGCCAACGTCCTGACTTTC. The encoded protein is CASSLTTGRSTGANVLTF. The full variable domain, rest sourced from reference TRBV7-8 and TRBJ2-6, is GAGVSQSPRYKVAKRGQDVALRCDPISGHVSLFWYQQALGQGPEFLTYFQNEAQLDKSGLPSDRFFAERPEGSVSTLKIQRTQQEDSAVYLCASSLTTGRSTGANVLTFGAGSRLTVL.

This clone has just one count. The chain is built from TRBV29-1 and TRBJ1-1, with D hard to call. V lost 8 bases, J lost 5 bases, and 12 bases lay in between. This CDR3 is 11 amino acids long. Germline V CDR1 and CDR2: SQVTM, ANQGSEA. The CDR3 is CSTLRLTEAFF. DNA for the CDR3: TGCAGCACCCTCAGGTTGACTGAAGCTTTCTTT.

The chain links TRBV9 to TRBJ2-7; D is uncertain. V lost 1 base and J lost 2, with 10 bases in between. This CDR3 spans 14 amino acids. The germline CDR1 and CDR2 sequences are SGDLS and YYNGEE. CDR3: CASSVRGGTYEQYF. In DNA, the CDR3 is TGTGCCAGCAGCGTAAGAGGCGGCACCTACGAGCAGTACTTC.

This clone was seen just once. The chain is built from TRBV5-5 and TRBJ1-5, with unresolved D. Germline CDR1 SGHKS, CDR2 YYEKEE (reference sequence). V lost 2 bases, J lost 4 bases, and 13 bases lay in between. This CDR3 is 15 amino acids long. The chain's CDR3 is CASSFTPAENQPQHF. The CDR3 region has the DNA TGTGCCAGCAGCTTCACTCCCGCGGAAAATCAGCCCCAGCATTTT.

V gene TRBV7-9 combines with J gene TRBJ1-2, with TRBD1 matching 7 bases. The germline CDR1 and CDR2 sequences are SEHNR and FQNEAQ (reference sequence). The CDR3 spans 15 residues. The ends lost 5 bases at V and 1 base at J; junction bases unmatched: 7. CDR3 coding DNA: TGTGCCAGCAGCCCGGGACAGCAGATTAACTATGGCTACACCTTC. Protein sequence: CASSPGQQINYGYTF.

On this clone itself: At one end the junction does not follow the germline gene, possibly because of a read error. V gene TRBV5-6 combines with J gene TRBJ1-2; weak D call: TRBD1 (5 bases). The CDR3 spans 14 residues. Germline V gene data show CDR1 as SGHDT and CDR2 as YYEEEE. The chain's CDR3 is CASSLGLGDYGYPF. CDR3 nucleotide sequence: TGTGCCAGCAGCTTGGGGCTTGGGGACTATGGCTACCCCTTC.

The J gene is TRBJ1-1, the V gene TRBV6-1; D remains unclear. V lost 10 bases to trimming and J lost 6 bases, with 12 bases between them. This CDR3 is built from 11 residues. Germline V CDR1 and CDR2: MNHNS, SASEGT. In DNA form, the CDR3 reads TGTGCCACTGATCAGGTCTCTGAAGCTTTCTTT. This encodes CATDQVSEAFF.

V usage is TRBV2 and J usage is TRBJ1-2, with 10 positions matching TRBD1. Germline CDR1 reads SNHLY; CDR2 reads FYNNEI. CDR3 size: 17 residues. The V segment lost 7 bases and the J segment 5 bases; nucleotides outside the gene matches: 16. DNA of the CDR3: TGTGCCAGCACCCCCTGGACAGGGGGAAATAGTGGGTATGGCTACACCTTC. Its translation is CASTPWTGGNSGYGYTF. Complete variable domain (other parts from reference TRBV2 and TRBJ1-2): EPEVTQTPSHQVTQMGQEVILRCVPISNHLYFYWYRQILGQKVEFLVSFYNNEISEKSEIFDDQFSVERPDGSNFTLKIRSTKLEDSAMYFCASTPWTGGNSGYGYTFGSGTRLTVV.

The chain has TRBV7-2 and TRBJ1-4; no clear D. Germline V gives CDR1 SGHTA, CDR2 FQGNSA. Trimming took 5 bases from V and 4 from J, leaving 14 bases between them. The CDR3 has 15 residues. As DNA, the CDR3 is TGTGCCAGCAGCCCCCGAGGCAGCGTTAATGAAAAACTGTTTTTT. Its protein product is CASSPRGSVNEKLFF.